Below, 29 T cell receptor beta chains from the same sample are listed, as sequenced in a study of T cells in Graves' hyperthyroidism and ophthalmopathy. Authors of the study amplified TCR beta CDR3 regions from RNA transcripts. When the TCR CDR3 underwent first-round RT-PCR, the HTBI primer set was used. TCRdb redid the calling of the multiplex PCR reads with MiXCR, one entry per CDR3 protein. The table includes about 400,000 distinct CDR3 sequences, around 14% detected once. The specimen was blood. The receptors here all came from a woman younger than 45 with Graves' hyperthyroidism.

The rearrangement links TRBV2 to TRBJ2-1; D is unclear. Germline V gene lookup returns CDR1 SNHLY and CDR2 FYNNEI. V lost 3 bases and J lost 2, with 11 bases in between. The CDR3 has 15 amino acids. CDR3: CASSDNILAYNEQFF. The CDR3 DNA follows: TGTGCCAGCAGTGATAATATATTGGCCTACAATGAGCAGTTCTTC. The whole variable domain, remainder taken from reference TRBV2 and TRBJ2-1, is EPEVTQTPSHQVTQMGQEVILRCVPISNHLYFYWYRQILGQKVEFLVSFYNNEISEKSEIFDDQFSVERPDGSNFTLKIRSTKLEDSAMYFCASSDNILAYNEQFFGPGTRLTVL.

This clonotype was observed a few times. V gene TRBV27 combines with J gene TRBJ2-1; 10 nucleotides line up with TRBD2. J was trimmed by 8 bases and V by 5 bases; bases with no gene match: 9. Germline V CDR1 and CDR2: MNHEY, SMNVEV (reference sequence). This CDR3 is 15 amino acids long. The DNA for the CDR3 is TGTGCCAGCAGTCCCCCTAGCGGGAGTGCCCATGAGCAGTTCTTC. It specifies CASSPPSGSAHEQFF.

This clonotype was picked up a small number of times. The V gene is TRBV6-2 or TRBV6-3, the J gene TRBJ2-3; possibly TRBD1 or TRBD2 for D (7 bases each). CDR1 and CDR2 from the germline V gene are MNHEY and SVGEGT. Deletions cut 7 bases from V and 1 base from J, with 15 bases between. The CDR3 spans 15 residues. The CDR3: CASTSGGVGTDTQYF. CDR3 nucleotides: TGTGCCAGCACCTCAGGGGGGGTAGGCACAGATACGCAGTATTTT.

V is TRBV12-3 or TRBV12-4 and J is TRBJ2-4; D gene ambiguous. V was pared by 5 bases and J by 3 bases, with 8 bases between. This CDR3 comprises 13 residues. This CDR3 is CASSHPGKNIQYF. The DNA of the CDR3 is TGTGCCAGCAGTCACCCGGGCAAAAACATTCAGTACTTC.

V gene TRBV6-6 combines with J gene TRBJ1-4; TRBD1 is a possible D gene (5 bases). Germline V gene sequence: CDR1 MNHNY, CDR2 SVGAGI (reference sequence). V was cut by 0 bases and J by 7 bases, with 9 bases left in between. There are 14 residues in the CDR3. CDR3 DNA: TGTGCCAGCAGTTACTCGATCGGGGGTGAAAAACTGTTTTTT. Its translation: CASSYSIGGEKLFF.

In its sample, this clonotype was seen many times. The V gene is TRBV2, the J gene TRBJ2-7; D is perhaps TRBD2 (5 bases). Germline assignment: CDR1 SNHLY and CDR2 FYNNEI. V was cut by 1 base and J by 7 bases, with 17 bases left in between. The CDR3 contains 15 residues. The CDR3, as DNA: TGTGCCAGCAGTGAAGTGCTAGCCGGGCCGGGAGAGCAGTACTTC. This gives the protein CASSEVLAGPGEQYF.

There are a few counts of this clonotype. The junction shows a germline mismatch at one end, possibly a read error. This chain uses TRBV2 with TRBJ1-2, with 10 bases that match TRBD1. This CDR3 spans 16 amino acids. The germline CDR1 and CDR2 sequences are SNHLY and FYNNEI. CDR3: CASRSGSDRGAGGYTF. The CDR3 DNA is TGTGCGAGCAGGTCCGGCTCGGACAGGGGGGCAGGAGGCTACACCTTC.

This sequence joins TRBV5-1 and TRBJ2-3; TRBD2 matches at 10 bases. Per germline, CDR1 SGHRS and CDR2 YFSETQ. The length of the CDR3 is 15 residues. V shed 4 bases, J shed 7 bases, and the junction held 9 bases outside the gene matches. CDR3 loop: CASSPSAGGPNTQYF. Written as DNA, the CDR3 is TGCGCCAGCAGCCCTTCAGCGGGAGGGCCTAATACGCAGTATTTT.

Only a few counts were recorded for this clonotype. V usage is TRBV30 and J usage is TRBJ1-3, with D uncertain. The CDR3 totals 14 residues. Trimming left V 4 bases short and J 2 bases short, with 12 bases between. CDR1 and CDR2 from the germline V gene are GTSNPN and SVGIG (reference sequence). CDR3 DNA: TGTGCCTGGATGAGGACGGGGACTGGAAACACCATATATTTT. Its protein is CAWMRTGTGNTIYF. Variable domain in full (rest from reference TRBV30 and TRBJ1-3): SQTIHQWPATLVQPVGSPLSLECTVEGTSNPNLYWYRQAAGRGLQLLFYSVGIGQISSEVPQNLSASRPQDRQFILSSKKLLLSDSGFYLCAWMRTGTGNTIYFGEGSWLTVV.

This clonotype showed up just a few times. The V gene is TRBV7-9, the J gene TRBJ2-2; 7 bases map to TRBD1. This CDR3 contains 19 residues. V shed 5 bases, J shed 3 bases, and the junction held 18 bases outside the gene matches. Germline CDR1 is SEHNR and CDR2 is FQNEAQ (reference sequence). CDR3 nucleotides: TGTGCCAGCAGCCGTAAGACAGGGTCATCCAGCTTTGACACCGGGGAGCTGTTTTTT. Protein: CASSRKTGSSSFDTGELFF.

This clonotype was found a few times. V gene TRBV9 combines with J gene TRBJ2-5; 10 nucleotides agree with TRBD2. The CDR3 consists of 17 residues. V shed 0 bases, J shed 4 bases, and the junction held 9 bases outside the gene matches. CDR1 SGDLS and CDR2 YYNGEE come from the germline V gene. The DNA of the CDR3 is TGTGCCAGCAGCGTAGGGAGCGGGAGGGCCCATCGAGAGACCCAGTACTTC. This sequence encodes CASSVGSGRAHRETQYF.

This clonotype has ten or more counts. This CDR3 reads CASGGTLQETQYF. The CDR3 coding sequence is TGTGCCAGCGGGGGGACTCTCCAAGAGACCCAGTACTTC. The rearrangement links TRBV2 to TRBJ2-5; maybe TRBD2 (6 bases). The germline CDR1 and CDR2 sequences are SNHLY and FYNNEI. Trimming cost V 8 bases and J 1 base, with 11 bases left between them. CDR3 length: 13 amino acids.

V usage is TRBV19 and J usage is TRBJ1-1; 11 bases match TRBD1. Per germline, CDR1 LNHDA and CDR2 SQIVND (reference sequence). The CDR3 is made up of 15 amino acids. The ends lost 10 bases at V and 2 bases at J; junction bases unmatched: 9. The chain's CDR3 is CATSLGTGGNTEAFF. The CDR3 DNA is TGTGCCACTTCCTTAGGGACAGGGGGAAACACTGAAGCTTTCTTT. Full variable domain (rest looked up from reference TRBV19 and TRBJ1-1): DGGITQSPKYLFRKEGQNVTLSCEQNLNHDAMYWYRQDPGQGLRLIYYSQIVNDFQKGDIAEGYSVSREKKESFPLTVTSAQKNPTAFYLCATSLGTGGNTEAFFGQGTRLTVV.

This clonotype was detected ten times or more. This rearrangement joins TRBV12-3 or TRBV12-4 to TRBJ2-5, with 7 bases fitting TRBD1. The CDR3 consists of 14 residues. V dropped 4 bases and J dropped 3; count of bases not matched to a gene: 5. The CDR3 spells CASSSRTGEETQYF. CDR3 DNA sequence: TGTGCCAGCAGTTCCCGGACAGGTGAAGAGACCCAGTACTTC.

The table lists this clonotype with many counts. The chain employs TRBV11-2 and TRBJ2-2; 8 bases are shared with TRBD2. The CDR3 consists of 16 residues. Germline V gene sequence: CDR1 SGHAT, CDR2 FQNNGV. With 0 bases clipped from V and 9 bases from J, the junction kept 9 bases outside the gene matches. The CDR3 DNA reads TGTGCCAGCAGCTTAGACGCGGGCGGGAGGTTCTGGGAGCTGTTTTTT. It specifies CASSLDAGGRFWELFF.

The gene calls are TRBV24-1 and TRBJ2-1, with a tentative D call TRBD1 (5 bases). Germline-derived CDR1 and CDR2 are KGHDR and SFDVKD. V dropped 0 bases and J dropped 4 bases, with 12 bases sitting between them. The CDR3 has 16 amino acids. The chain's CDR3 is CATSDLRPRGYNEQFF. CDR3 nucleotide sequence: TGTGCCACCAGTGATTTGCGACCTAGGGGATACAATGAGCAGTTCTTC.

V usage is TRBV19 and J usage is TRBJ2-1, with D tentatively TRBD2 (7 bases). Germline CDR1 and CDR2: LNHDA and SQIVND (reference sequence). This CDR3 region has 14 residues. V was cut by 3 bases and J by 6 bases, with 12 bases left in between. CDR3 sequence reads: CASSMGGQANEQFF. The CDR3, as DNA: TGTGCCAGTAGTATGGGGGGGCAGGCCAATGAGCAGTTCTTC.

The J gene is TRBJ2-5, the V gene TRBV30, with 8 bases identical to TRBD1. The CDR3 loop spans 11 amino acids. Germline V gene lookup returns CDR1 GTSNPN and CDR2 SVGIG (reference sequence). The CDR3 nucleotides read TGTGCTGCGGGACAGGAAGAGACCCAGTACTTC. It is translated as CAAGQEETQYF.

A note on this clonotype: A much larger clone sits a single nucleotide away, making a read error possible. The V gene is TRBV12-3 or TRBV12-4, the J gene TRBJ1-6; D is possibly TRBD1 (5 bases). This CDR3 is 13 amino acids long. This chain's CDR3 is CASSFQGNSSLHF. The CDR3 nucleotides are TGTGCCAGCAGTTTTCAGGGAAATTCATCCCTCCACTTT.

About this clonotype itself: A much larger clone lies a single base off, so this may be a read error. This chain joins TRBV3-1 and TRBJ1-6; D call uncertain. The V gene lost 1 base and the J gene lost 8 bases, with 6 bases spanning the gap. The CDR3 length is 13 residues. The germline V gene has CDR1 LGHDT and CDR2 YNNKEL (reference sequence). CDR3 nucleotide sequence: TGTGCCAGCAGCCAAGGACCGGATTCACCCCTCCACTTT. This translates into CASSQGPDSPLHF.

The table lists this clonotype with many counts. The chain links TRBV12-3 or TRBV12-4 to TRBJ1-1; a weak D match, TRBD1 (6 bases). V was shortened by 5 bases and J by 0 bases, with 10 bases between the two germline ends. The CDR3 totals 14 residues. CDR3 sequence (DNA): TGTGCCAGCAGTCGGGGGCGCATGAACACTGAAGCTTTCTTT. Translating gives CASSRGRMNTEAFF.

This clonotype has just a few counts. The J gene is TRBJ1-5, the V gene TRBV28; D not certain. This CDR3 has 13 amino acids. Trimming removed 5 bases at V and 5 bases at J, with 10 bases between. CDR1 is MDHEN and CDR2 is SYDVKM in the germline V gene. The CDR3 coding sequence is TGTGCCAGCAGTACGACACGCTATCAGCCCCAGCATTTT. Translation gives CASSTTRYQPQHF.

This clonotype was seen more than once but under ten times. The J gene is TRBJ2-2, the V gene TRBV6-2 or TRBV6-3, with 7 bases identical to TRBD2. After removal of 0 bases from V and 6 bases from J, the junction contained 13 bases not matched to a gene. Per germline, CDR1 MNHEY and CDR2 SVGEGT. The CDR3 sequence is 18 residues long. Here the CDR3 reads CASSYSRAFREVPGELFF. CDR3 coding DNA: TGTGCCAGCAGTTACTCGAGGGCCTTCCGGGAGGTCCCCGGGGAGCTGTTTTTT.

This clonotype was picked up many times. The chain joins TRBV6-5 to TRBJ1-2; 9 nucleotides line up with TRBD1. In germline, CDR1 is MNHEY, CDR2 SVGAGI. V trimming: 0 bases; J trimming: 8 bases; junction bases outside the gene matches: 10. This CDR3 comprises 16 residues. The CDR3 DNA sequence: TGTGCCAGCAGTTACTCGAGCCCGGGACAGGGCGACGGCTACACCTTC. Its protein product is CASSYSSPGQGDGYTF.

This clonotype was seen a handful of times. The CDR3 spells CASSKHGGGITYEQYF. The CDR3 nucleotides read TGTGCCAGCAGTAAACACGGGGGGGGCATCACCTACGAGCAGTACTTC. The chain carries TRBV6-1 and TRBJ2-7; TRBD2 aligns across 8 bases. Per the germline V gene, CDR1 is MNHNS and CDR2 is SASEGT. J gave up 2 bases and V 5 bases, and 11 bases lay outside the gene matches. The CDR3 covers 16 residues.

This clonotype was recorded at least ten times. The DNA for the CDR3 is TGTGCCAGCAGCCCTGGACTAGAGGGAGGCAATGAGCAGTTCTTC. Amino acids: CASSPGLEGGNEQFF. The chain links TRBV12-3 or TRBV12-4 to TRBJ2-1; 7 bases are shared with TRBD2. V lost 6 bases, J lost 6 bases, and 11 bases stayed unmatched. CDR3 length: 15 residues.

This clonotype has at least ten counts. V gene TRBV30 combines with J gene TRBJ2-3; 10 bases match TRBD2. The CDR3 length is 17 residues. Germline V CDR1 and CDR2: GTSNPN, SVGIG (reference sequence). With V trimmed by 2 bases and J by 2 bases, 10 bases remained unmatched. The CDR3 DNA reads TGTGCCTGGAGTTCCACCGGGACTAGCGACCACACAGATACGCAGTATTTT. Translating it yields CAWSSTGTSDHTDTQYF.

This chain joins TRBV5-1 and TRBJ2-1; D is tentatively TRBD1 or TRBD2 (5 bases each). This CDR3 comprises 14 residues. Germline-derived CDR1 and CDR2 are SGHRS and YFSETQ. The germline V and J ends were trimmed by 7 bases and 4 bases, with 15 bases remaining between them. CDR3 protein: CASETGAGYNEQFF. The CDR3 DNA is TGCGCCAGCGAAACCGGGGCAGGATACAATGAGCAGTTCTTC.

CDR3 DNA sequence: TGTGCCAGTAAAGGGACAGGGATTTATAGCAATCAGCCCCAGCATTTT. Translated, it gives CASKGTGIYSNQPQHF. The chain joins TRBV19 to TRBJ1-5, with TRBD1 identical over 9 bases. V lost 7 bases and J lost 0; bases outside the gene matches: 7. Germline CDR1 reads LNHDA; CDR2 reads SQIVND (reference sequence). This CDR3 has 16 residues.